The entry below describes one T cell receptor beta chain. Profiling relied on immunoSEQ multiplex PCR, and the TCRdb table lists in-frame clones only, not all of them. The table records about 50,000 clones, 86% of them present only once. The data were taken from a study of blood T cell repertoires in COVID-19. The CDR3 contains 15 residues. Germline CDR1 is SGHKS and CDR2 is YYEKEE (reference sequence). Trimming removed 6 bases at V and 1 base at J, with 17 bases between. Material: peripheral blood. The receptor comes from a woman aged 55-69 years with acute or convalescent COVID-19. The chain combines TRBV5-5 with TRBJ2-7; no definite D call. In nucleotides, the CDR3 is TGTGCCAGCAAAAGAAAGCTCGGAGATTCCTACGAGCAGTACTTC. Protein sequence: CASKRKLGDSYEQYF.